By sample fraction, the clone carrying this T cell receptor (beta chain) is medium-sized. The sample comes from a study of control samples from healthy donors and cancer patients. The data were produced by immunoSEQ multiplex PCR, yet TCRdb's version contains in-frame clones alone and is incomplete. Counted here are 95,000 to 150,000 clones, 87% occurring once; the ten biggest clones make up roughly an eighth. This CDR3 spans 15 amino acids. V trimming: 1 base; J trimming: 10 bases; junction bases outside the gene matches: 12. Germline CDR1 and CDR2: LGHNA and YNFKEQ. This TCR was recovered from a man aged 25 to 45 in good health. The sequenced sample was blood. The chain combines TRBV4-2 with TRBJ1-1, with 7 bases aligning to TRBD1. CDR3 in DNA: TGTGCCAGCAGCCAAGGTAGAACAGGGGTTGATGTAGCTTTCTTT. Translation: CASSQGRTGVDVAFF.